What follows are 17 T cell receptor beta chains derived from one specimen sequenced in a study of T cell responses to AZD1222 COVID-19 vaccine. Libraries were prepared by immunoSEQ multiplex PCR; TCRdb keeps only in-frame clonotypes and omits some of them. Seen here are approximately 110,000 clones, 92% observed once, and the top ten hold roughly 1.3%. This sample comprised peripheral blood, obtained on day 0 of AZD1222 vaccination. These receptors were taken from an adult in good health.

V usage is TRBV7-3 and J usage is TRBJ2-3; D possibly corresponds to TRBD1 (6 bases). CDR3 size: 15 residues. V was shortened by 1 base and J by 0 bases, with 8 bases between the two germline ends. Germline CDR1 SGHTA, CDR2 FQGTGA. The CDR3 DNA is TGTGCCAGCAGCTTAAGGGGGCTCAGCACAGATACGCAGTATTTT. Its protein is CASSLRGLSTDTQYF.

The chain carries TRBV5-8 and TRBJ1-5, with D unresolved. Per the germline V gene, CDR1 is SGHTS and CDR2 is YDEGEE. The CDR3 runs to 15 residues. Trimming pared 0 bases from V and 3 bases from J, leaving 10 bases between. In DNA form, the CDR3 reads TGTGCCAGCAGCTTGGGGGTTAGGAACAATCAGCCCCAGCATTTT. Translation: CASSLGVRNNQPQHF.

V usage is TRBV12-3 or TRBV12-4 and J usage is TRBJ1-2; 9 positions match TRBD1. V dropped 6 bases and J dropped 5; count of bases not matched to a gene: 4. The length of the CDR3 is 13 residues. The CDR3 protein is CASRWTGAYGYTF. CDR3 DNA: TGTGCCAGCAGGTGGACAGGGGCTTATGGCTACACCTTC.

The chain has TRBV7-6 and TRBJ1-1, with D tentatively TRBD1 (5 bases). Germline V lookup: CDR1 SGHVS, CDR2 FNYEAQ. The CDR3 spans 14 residues. V lost 2 bases and J lost 0, with 7 bases in between. CDR3 amino acids: CASSLKGMNTEAFF. DNA of the CDR3: TGTGCCAGCAGCTTAAAGGGGATGAACACTGAAGCTTTCTTT.

The chain links TRBV4-1 to TRBJ2-7; TRBD2 aligns across 13 bases. Germline lookup yields CDR1 MGHRA and CDR2 YSYEKL. The V and J ends lost 0 bases and 7 bases, in that order; junction bases with no gene match: 6. This CDR3 has 16 residues. The CDR3 bases are TGCGCCAGCAGCCAAGAAGATGGACTAGCGGGGGAAGAGCAGTACTTC. The encoded protein is CASSQEDGLAGEEQYF.

The chain joins TRBV12-3 or TRBV12-4 to TRBJ1-1; 9 nucleotides line up with TRBD1. The junction had 10 bases not matched to a gene; V was cut back by 6 bases and J by 11 bases. The CDR3 is 13 residues long. CDR3 DNA: TGTGCCAGCAGCCTCAGACAGGGGGTCGGGGCTTTCTTT. This translates into CASSLRQGVGAFF.

CDR3 residues: CASSQDHVATGANVLTF. CDR3 in DNA: TGCGCCAGCAGCCAAGATCATGTGGCTACTGGGGCCAACGTCCTGACTTTC. The chain combines TRBV4-3 with TRBJ2-6; D not certain. This CDR3 comprises 17 residues. Looked up from germline, CDR1 is LGHNA and CDR2 is YSLEER. Trimming removed 0 bases at V and 2 bases at J, with 11 bases between.

This clone is a singleton in its sample. This chain joins TRBV24-1 and TRBJ2-2, with D perhaps given as TRBD1 or TRBD2 (7 bases each). Germline V gene data show CDR1 as KGHDR and CDR2 as SFDVKD. Trimming took off 6 bases at V and 5 bases at J, with 12 bases between the two ends. The CDR3 has 14 residues. CDR3 residues: CATSPRGGTGELFF. In DNA form, the CDR3 reads TGTGCCACCAGTCCCAGGGGGGGGACCGGGGAGCTGTTTTTT.

V usage is TRBV11-2 and J usage is TRBJ2-1, with TRBD2 identical over 10 bases. The CDR3 loop spans 16 amino acids. The germline V gene has CDR1 SGHAT and CDR2 FQNNGV. V lost 4 bases and J lost 6; bases outside the gene matches: 9. CDR3 amino acids: CASSSRGSGRTNEQFF. In DNA form, the CDR3 reads TGTGCCAGCAGCTCCCGAGGTAGCGGGAGGACCAATGAGCAGTTCTTC.

J is TRBJ1-5 and V is TRBV3-1 (or the pseudogene TRBV3-2); 8 bases are a match to TRBD1. V lost 3 bases and J lost 5; bases outside the gene matches: 3. From germline, CDR1 is LGHDT and CDR2 YNNKEL (reference sequence). The CDR3 is 14 residues long. The CDR3 DNA sequence: TGTGCCAGCAGCCATTCAGGGGGCCATCAGCCCCAGCATTTT. Amino acids: CASSHSGGHQPQHF.

The CDR3 coding sequence is TGTGCCAGCAGCTTAGGGCAGGCTCATGGCTACACCTTC. It translates to CASSLGQAHGYTF. J is TRBJ1-2 and V is TRBV7-8, with D uncertain. The CDR3 runs 13 residues. Trimming took 1 base from V and 6 from J, leaving 9 bases between them. The germline CDR1 and CDR2 sequences are SGHVS and FQNEAQ. Combining the CDR3 with reference TRBV7-8 and TRBJ1-2 gives the whole variable domain GAGVSQSPRYKVAKRGQDVALRCDPISGHVSLFWYQQALGQGPEFLTYFQNEAQLDKSGLPSDRFFAERPEGSVSTLKIQRTQQEDSAVYLCASSLGQAHGYTFGSGTRLTVV.

V is TRBV14 and J is TRBJ2-1; maybe TRBD2 (5 bases). V was trimmed by 0 bases and J by 9 bases, leaving 9 bases between them. This CDR3 contains 13 residues. CDR1 and CDR2 (germline): SGHDN, FVKESK. The CDR3 loop reads CASSQDRGTEQFF. In nucleotides, the CDR3 is TGTGCCAGCAGCCAAGATCGGGGTACTGAGCAGTTCTTC.

The chain links TRBV21-1 to TRBJ1-5. TRBV21-1 represents a pseudogene. This CDR3 contains 13 residues. The CDR3 sequence: CASRRDSNQPQHF. CDR3 DNA: TGTGCCAGCAGACGGGATAGCAATCAGCCCCAGCATTTT.

The chain couples TRBV28 to TRBJ1-5, with no clear D. The V end lost 3 bases, the J end lost 4 bases, and 7 bases lay between the germline ends. Per germline, CDR1 MDHEN and CDR2 SYDVKM. This CDR3 comprises 13 residues. The CDR3 protein is CASSLDQNQPQHF. The CDR3 DNA sequence: TGTGCCAGCAGTTTGGACCAAAATCAGCCCCAGCATTTT.

This rearrangement joins TRBV3-1 (or the pseudogene TRBV3-2) to TRBJ2-3; D gene uncertain. The length of the CDR3 is 12 residues. Germline V gene data show CDR1 as LGHDT and CDR2 as YNNKEL (reference sequence). V gave up 4 bases and J gave up 8 bases, with 10 bases separating them. The CDR3 region has the DNA TGTGCCAGCAGCCTGGGCTTGGGTACGCAGTATTTT. It yields the protein CASSLGLGTQYF.

This chain joins TRBV7-9 and TRBJ2-1, with D perhaps assigned TRBD1 or TRBD2 (6 bases each). Trimming took off 1 base at V and 8 bases at J, with 12 bases between the two ends. The CDR3 has 14 residues. Germline lookup yields CDR1 SEHNR and CDR2 FQNEAQ (reference sequence). In DNA, the CDR3 is TGTGCCAGCAGCTTAGGGGGGGCCGTCCATGAGCAGTTCTTC. The encoded protein is CASSLGGAVHEQFF.

The chain carries TRBV4-3 and TRBJ2-4; 7 bases are a match to TRBD2. Germline V lookup: CDR1 LGHNA, CDR2 YSLEER. The CDR3 extends over 17 amino acids. Losses at the gene ends were 0 bases for V and 0 bases for J; bases not matched to a gene: 5. CDR3 residues: CASSQDLGGTAKNIQYF. In nucleotides, the CDR3 is TGCGCCAGCAGCCAAGATCTGGGGGGGACAGCCAAAAACATTCAGTACTTC.